The T cell receptor (beta chain) described here comes from a study of identical twins. The CDR3 runs 14 residues. With 6 bases clipped from V and 7 bases from J, the junction kept 7 bases outside the gene matches. This clonotype has just a few counts. TCRdb re-derived calls from the 5' RACE reads in MiXCR, one entry per CDR3 protein. Seen here are approximately 700,000 distinct CDR3 sequences, 15% to 20% observed once, and the top ten hold 10% to 15%. These records were also assigned to another study, of T cells expressing NK-cell markers. According to that study: Sorting of alpha-beta TCR T cells alone was achieved in several experiments with an anti-gamma-delta TCR antibody. Leadership of the CD3+CD56-NKG2C+ fraction also belonged to these clonotypes in a handful of donors.

The receptor was isolated from a woman between 18 and 30 years old in good health. The chain combines TRBV12-3 or TRBV12-4 with TRBJ2-1; 9 bases are shared with TRBD2. The sample taken for sequencing was PBMCs. The CDR3 spells CASRRGTSRNEQFF. In DNA form, the CDR3 reads TGTGCCAGCAGGCGGGGGACTAGCAGAAATGAGCAGTTCTTC.